The next 30 T cell receptor beta chains were all read from a single sample in a study of T cell repertoires in cytomegalovirus infection. For these TCRs, the target antigens are not known. MiXCR, applied by TCRdb to the reads, yields one record per CDR3 protein. The sample yields some 62,000 distinct CDR3 sequences, 20% seen once. This specimen consisted of CD8+ T cells from cultured PBMCs, obtained from culture after CMV antigen stimulation. Receptor source: a human donor in good health (CMV status not recorded). Some clones in this sample may be carry-over from other donors' samples.

J is TRBJ2-3 and V is TRBV7-9; perhaps D is TRBD1 or TRBD2 (7 bases each). Germline V lookup: CDR1 SEHNR, CDR2 FQNEAQ (reference sequence). Trimming removed 4 bases at V and 4 bases at J, with 15 bases between. This CDR3 region has 15 residues. CDR3 amino acids: CASSSSGGASDTQYF. The DNA for the CDR3 is TGTGCCAGCAGCTCATCAGGGGGGGCGTCAGATACGCAGTATTTT. Based on the CDR3 plus reference TRBV7-9 and TRBJ2-3, the full variable domain is DTGVSQNPRHKITKRGQNVTFRCDPISEHNRLYWYRQTLGQGPEFLTYFQNEAQLEKSRLLSDRFSAERPKGSFSTLEIQRTEQGDSAMYLCASSSSGGASDTQYFGPGTRLTVL.

The chain uses TRBV7-2 and TRBJ1-6; D is uncertain. The CDR3 totals 12 residues. Germline loops: CDR1 SGHTA, CDR2 FQGNSA. V was shortened by 1 base and J by 9 bases, with 4 bases between the two germline ends. The CDR3 coding sequence is TGTGCCAGCAGCTTAGTTTCTTCACCCCTCCACTTT. Its translation is CASSLVSSPLHF.

The V and J genes are TRBV7-2 and TRBJ2-2; 10 positions match TRBD2. After removal of 5 bases from V and 3 bases from J, the junction contained 3 bases not matched to a gene. CDR1 is SGHTA and CDR2 is FQGNSA in the germline V gene. The CDR3 covers 15 residues. CDR3 coding DNA: TGTGCCAGCAGCCCTAGCGGGGGCTACACCGGGGAGCTGTTTTTT. Translated, it gives CASSPSGGYTGELFF.

This clonotype was seen a handful of times. J is TRBJ2-1 and V is TRBV20-1; tentative D call: TRBD2 (7 bases). Deletions cut 5 bases from V and 8 bases from J, with 19 bases between. Germline CDR1 reads DFQATT; CDR2 reads SNEGSKA (reference sequence). CDR3 length: 14 amino acids. This chain's CDR3 is CSAYGLGGADEQFF. CDR3 nucleotide sequence: TGCAGTGCTTATGGTCTAGGGGGGGCCGATGAGCAGTTCTTC.

The chain is built from TRBV7-9 and TRBJ2-7, with D possibly matching TRBD1 (5 bases). The germline CDR1 and CDR2 sequences are SEHNR and FQNEAQ (reference sequence). Trimming left V 4 bases short and J 3 bases short, with 7 bases between. The CDR3 length is 12 residues. For the CDR3, the DNA is TGTGCCAGCAGCTACGACAGCTACGAGCAGTACTTC. Residues: CASSYDSYEQYF.

There are a few counts of this clonotype. The chain employs TRBV6-1 and TRBJ1-5; no reliable D call. The germline CDR1 and CDR2 sequences are MNHNS and SASEGT. Trimming took 5 bases from V and 3 from J, leaving 11 bases between them. The CDR3 runs 14 residues. The CDR3 nucleotides read TGTGCCAGCAGTCCGGGGTACAACAATCAGCCCCAGCATTTT. Encoded protein: CASSPGYNNQPQHF.

This clonotype was seen a handful of times. A much larger clone lies a single base off, so this may be a read error. The chain combines TRBV7-9 with TRBJ2-7, with no clear D. The CDR3 is 13 amino acids. Looked up from germline, CDR1 is SEHNR and CDR2 is FQNEAQ (reference sequence). CDR3 in amino acids: CVSSLSPTYEQYF. CDR3 DNA sequence: TGTGTCAGCAGCTTAAGCCCCACCTACGAGCAGTACTTC. Full variable domain (outside the CDR3, taken from reference TRBV7-9 and TRBJ2-7): DTGVSQNPRHKITKRGQNVTFRCDPISEHNRLYWYRQTLGQGPEFLTYFQNEAQLEKSRLLSDRFSAERPKGSFSTLEIQRTEQGDSAMYLCVSSLSPTYEQYFGPGTRLTVT.

This clonotype was counted between two and nine times. The V call is TRBV7-2, the J call TRBJ2-1, with D perhaps matching TRBD2 (6 bases). Between the trimmed V and J ends, which lost 2 bases and 8 bases, there was a span of 16 bases. The CDR3 length is 15 residues. Germline CDR1 and CDR2: SGHTA and FQGNSA. This CDR3 reads CASSLRGSGGDEQFF. The CDR3 DNA follows: TGTGCCAGCAGCTTACGCGGTAGCGGCGGCGATGAGCAGTTCTTC.

This clonotype has only a few counts. The J gene is TRBJ1-1, the V gene TRBV7-9; the D is unclear. Trimming removed 2 bases from V and 4 bases from J, with 14 bases in between. The germline gives CDR1 SEHNR, CDR2 FQNEAQ (reference sequence). The CDR3 extends over 15 amino acids. In DNA, the CDR3 is TGTGCCAGCAGCTTATCCACCGGGGTGATCACTGAAGCTTTCTTT. Its protein is CASSLSTGVITEAFF. The whole variable domain, remainder taken from reference TRBV7-9 and TRBJ1-1, is DTGVSQNPRHKITKRGQNVTFRCDPISEHNRLYWYRQTLGQGPEFLTYFQNEAQLEKSRLLSDRFSAERPKGSFSTLEIQRTEQGDSAMYLCASSLSTGVITEAFFGQGTRLTVV.

This clonotype was found a few times. V is TRBV7-6 and J is TRBJ2-6; D not resolved. The CDR3 consists of 15 residues. The V and J ends lost 7 bases and 0 bases respectively, with 10 bases between them. The germline CDR1 and CDR2 sequences are SGHVS and FNYEAQ. The chain's CDR3 is CASTLDTSGANVLTF. The CDR3 DNA is TGTGCCAGCACCCTTGACACCTCTGGGGCCAACGTCCTGACTTTC.

The rearrangement links TRBV2 to TRBJ2-1; TRBD1 might be the D (5 bases). Germline V CDR1 and CDR2: SNHLY, FYNNEI. Trimming took 7 bases from V and 6 from J, leaving 22 bases between them. This CDR3 comprises 16 residues. The DNA of the CDR3 is TGTGCCAGCACATCCCCCTGGGGCACGGCGTCCAATGAGCAGTTCTTC. Residues: CASTSPWGTASNEQFF.

The chain couples TRBV4-3 to TRBJ2-1, with TRBD2 identical over 8 bases. The CDR3 is 16 amino acids. J was trimmed by 4 bases and V by 0 bases; bases with no gene match: 5. CDR1 is LGHNA, CDR2 YSLEER, per germline. CDR3 in amino acids: CASSQDASGLYNEQFF. The CDR3 bases are TGCGCCAGCAGCCAAGATGCTAGCGGGCTATACAATGAGCAGTTCTTC.

In its sample, this clonotype was seen once. CDR3 residues: CASSRRGTPNTEAFF. The CDR3 nucleotides are TGTGCCAGCAGCCGCCGAGGGACACCGAACACTGAAGCTTTCTTT. The chain couples TRBV7-3 to TRBJ1-1; D might be TRBD1 (6 bases). Trimming cost V 5 bases and J 1 base, with 14 bases left between them. Germline V gene sequence: CDR1 SGHTA, CDR2 FQGTGA. The CDR3 length is 15 residues.

The chain carries TRBV5-1 and TRBJ2-7, with D possibly being TRBD1 (5 bases). This CDR3 has 14 residues. V lost 3 bases to trimming and J lost 4 bases, with 14 bases between them. CDR1 and CDR2 from the germline V gene are SGHRS and YFSETQ. The CDR3 coding sequence is TGCGCCAGCAGCTCTAGGGGCGGATATTACGAGCAGTACTTC. Protein product: CASSSRGGYYEQYF.

The chain links TRBV7-8 to TRBJ1-5; weak D call: TRBD1 (6 bases). This CDR3 has 16 residues. Trimming stripped 2 bases from V and 5 bases from J, with 16 bases between. Germline CDR1 reads SGHVS; CDR2 reads FQNEAQ. CDR3: CASSLWGQREDQPQHF. DNA of the CDR3: TGTGCCAGCAGCTTATGGGGGCAGAGGGAGGATCAGCCCCAGCATTTT.

Only a few counts were recorded for this clonotype. The rearrangement joins TRBV7-6 to TRBJ2-6; TRBD1 is a possible D gene (5 bases). There are 16 residues in the CDR3. V was pared by 1 base and J by 4 bases, with 11 bases between. Per the germline V gene, CDR1 is SGHVS and CDR2 is FNYEAQ. The DNA for the CDR3 is TGTGCCAGCAGCTTAGGTCAGGGTACAGGGGCCAACGTCCTGACTTTC. Amino acids: CASSLGQGTGANVLTF.

This clonotype occurred a few times. The V call is TRBV6-6, the J call TRBJ2-7; TRBD1 might be the D (6 bases). Germline V gene data show CDR1 as MNHNY and CDR2 as SVGAGI (reference sequence). The CDR3 sequence is 15 residues long. V gave up 2 bases and J gave up 3 bases, with 14 bases separating them. The CDR3 here is CASSYGRTVDYEQYF. CDR3 DNA: TGTGCCAGCAGTTACGGGCGGACAGTAGACTACGAGCAGTACTTC.

This clonotype was detected only a few times. The chain combines TRBV4-1 with TRBJ1-1; D is uncertain. Trimming removed 0 bases at V and 2 bases at J, with 10 bases between. The CDR3 is 15 residues long. Germline V gene data show CDR1 as MGHRA and CDR2 as YSYEKL. As DNA, the CDR3 is TGCGCCAGCAGCCAAGATGGCAGGCCCAACACTGAAGCTTTCTTT. Protein sequence: CASSQDGRPNTEAFF.

This clonotype was observed a few times. The chain combines TRBV7-6 with TRBJ1-4, with a possible D match to TRBD1 (6 bases). The V gene lost 2 bases and the J gene lost 7 bases, with 14 bases spanning the gap. This CDR3 is built from 15 residues. Germline CDR1 reads SGHVS; CDR2 reads FNYEAQ. In nucleotides, the CDR3 is TGTGCCAGCAGCTTATCAGGGGTCTTCGGTGAAAAACTGTTTTTT. This sequence encodes CASSLSGVFGEKLFF.

Written as DNA, the CDR3 is TGTGCCAGCAGCTTGTTACCGGGTCTCTTGGACACTGAAGCTTTCTTT. This codes for CASSLLPGLLDTEAFF. J is TRBJ1-1 and V is TRBV7-2; D gene uncertain. The V gene's germline CDR1 is SGHTA and CDR2 FQGNSA. Trimming cost V 3 bases and J 3 bases, with 17 bases left between them. The CDR3 spans 16 residues.

This clonotype was counted only a few times. The chain uses TRBV6-5 and TRBJ2-3; 8 nucleotides line up with TRBD2. The V segment lost 6 bases and the J segment 3 bases; nucleotides outside the gene matches: 8. Germline V gene lookup returns CDR1 MNHEY and CDR2 SVGAGI. CDR3 size: 15 residues. The CDR3 reads CASSLPGGPTDTQYF. The CDR3 DNA is TGTGCCAGCAGCCTCCCGGGGGGGCCGACAGATACGCAGTATTTT.

This clonotype was observed a few times. The CDR3 spells CASSLVLDLRTQYF. In nucleotides, the CDR3 is TGTGCCAGCAGCTTAGTATTGGACTTAAGGACCCAGTACTTC. The chain employs TRBV7-2 and TRBJ2-5; maybe TRBD2 (5 bases). The CDR3 is 14 amino acids. The germline V and J ends were trimmed by 1 base and 7 bases, with 13 bases remaining between them. Per the germline V gene, CDR1 is SGHTA and CDR2 is FQGNSA.

The J gene is TRBJ2-5, the V gene TRBV27, with 9 bases that match TRBD1. The V gene end was trimmed by 4 bases and the J gene end by 5 bases; junction bases not matched to a gene: 14. CDR1 and CDR2 (germline): MNHEY, SMNVEV (reference sequence). This CDR3 is built from 17 residues. The CDR3 reads CASSSPSWTGAGETQYF. The CDR3 DNA sequence: TGTGCCAGCAGTTCCCCCTCCTGGACAGGGGCGGGGGAGACCCAGTACTTC.

This clonotype was seen more than once but under ten times. The rearrangement links TRBV7-2 to TRBJ2-3; no reliable D call. Between the trimmed V and J ends, which lost 5 bases and 2 bases, there was a span of 5 bases. This CDR3 region has 12 residues. Germline CDR1 is SGHTA and CDR2 is FQGNSA. As DNA, the CDR3 is TGTGCCAGCAGCCCCTCCACAGATACGCAGTATTTT. Its translation: CASSPSTDTQYF. Supplemented by reference TRBV7-2 and TRBJ2-3, the full variable domain reads GAGVSQSPSNKVTEKGKDVELRCDPISGHTALYWYRQSLGQGLEFLIYFQGNSAPDKSGLPSDRFSAERTGGSVSTLTIQRTQQEDSAVYLCASSPSTDTQYFGPGTRLTVL.

In its sample, this clonotype was seen many times. The chain combines TRBV12-3 or TRBV12-4 with TRBJ1-1, with D perhaps matching TRBD1 (6 bases). The V gene lost 0 bases and the J gene lost 5 bases, with 10 bases spanning the gap. This CDR3 is built from 14 residues. The CDR3 region is CASSLAGGQTEAFF. The DNA of the CDR3 is TGTGCCAGCAGTTTAGCCGGGGGGCAGACTGAAGCTTTCTTT.

The rearrangement joins TRBV7-2 to TRBJ1-2; TRBD1 might be the D (6 bases). V lost 5 bases and J lost 14, with 24 bases in between. Germline CDR1 reads SGHTA; CDR2 reads FQGNSA. CDR3 length: 14 residues. CDR3 DNA: TGTGCCAGCAGCCCTGCTCACGGACAACGAACAGGGACCTTC. Translation: CASSPAHGQRTGTF.

The CDR3 loop is CASSFGQGWTEAFF. The CDR3 bases are TGTGCCAGCAGCTTTGGACAGGGGTGGACTGAAGCTTTCTTT. The J gene is TRBJ1-1, the V gene TRBV7-6, with TRBD1 matching 9 bases. Trimming took 3 bases from V and 5 from J; bases not matched to a gene: 4. Germline V gene data show CDR1 as SGHVS and CDR2 as FNYEAQ. The CDR3 has 14 residues.

There are a few counts of this clonotype. The gene calls are TRBV10-2 and TRBJ2-3; TRBD1 matches at 8 bases. Germline-derived CDR1 and CDR2 are WSHSY and SAAADI. The ends lost 7 bases at V and 0 bases at J; junction bases unmatched: 18. CDR3 length equals 19 residues. The CDR3 nucleotides are TGCGCCAGCATCATTAACACAGGGGGGCCGAGCGCTAGCACAGATACGCAGTATTTT. Translated: CASIINTGGPSASTDTQYF.

The chain links TRBV4-1 to TRBJ2-2; the D gene is possibly TRBD2 (5 bases). CDR1 MGHRA and CDR2 YSYEKL come from the germline V gene. Trimming removed 4 bases from V and 0 bases from J, with 9 bases in between. The CDR3 length is 15 residues. CDR3 in amino acids: CASSPGGANTGELFF. DNA of the CDR3: TGCGCCAGCAGCCCAGGAGGCGCGAACACCGGGGAGCTGTTTTTT.

V gene TRBV18 combines with J gene TRBJ2-5; 13 nucleotides align to TRBD2. The CDR3 runs 16 residues. Germline CDR1 reads KGHSH; CDR2 reads LQKENI. Trimming at V came to 4 bases and at J to 1 base, leaving 3 bases not matched to a gene. The CDR3 spells CASSHRTSGGQETQYF. Here the CDR3 DNA reads TGTGCCAGCTCACACCGGACTAGCGGGGGCCAAGAGACCCAGTACTTC.